This T cell receptor (beta chain) is from a study of T-cell reconstitution after alpha-beta-depleted transplantation in children. The authors prepared the TCRbeta library with unique molecular identifiers. TCRdb reanalysed the PCR reads using MiXCR and keeps one entry per CDR3 protein. This table has about 580,000 distinct CDR3 sequences, 25% to 30% appearing once. Per the germline V gene, CDR1 is ENHRY and CDR2 is SYGVKD. This CDR3 spans 17 amino acids. Trimming stripped 4 bases from V and 0 bases from J, with 17 bases between. Whole-study results and caveats: One year after transplant, T-cell counts and diversity came mostly from newly produced T cells.

A few counts support this clonotype. As yet, its antigen is unknown. This receptor was taken from a boy younger than two with Wiskott-Aldrich syndrome, due to receive a stem cell transplant. This rearrangement joins TRBV10-3 to TRBJ2-3, with D possibly matching TRBD2 (5 bases). The sequencing here drew on PBMCs, taken before TCRalphabeta/CD19-depleted stem cell transplant. The CDR3 spells CAISGTASGVSTDTQYF. The CDR3 DNA reads as TGTGCCATCAGTGGGACCGCTTCCGGGGTTAGCACAGATACGCAGTATTTT.